This TCR beta chain was recovered during a study of T cell repertoires in cytomegalovirus infection. Germline CDR1 MDHEN, CDR2 SYDVKM. CDR3 length equals 12 residues. Trimming left V 8 bases short and J 7 bases short, with 14 bases between. TCRdb passed the reads through MiXCR, listing each CDR3 protein once. Among 86,000 or so distinct CDR3 sequences, roughly a quarter were seen once, and the ten largest hold roughly 50%. With respect to this clonotype: The antigen remains undetermined.

The sequencing used CD8+ T cells from cultured PBMCs, collected from culture after CMV antigen stimulation. The rearrangement links TRBV28 to TRBJ2-5, with no clear D. This receptor was identified in a human donor in good health (CMV status not recorded). Some clones in this sample may be carry-over from other donors' samples. CDR3 DNA sequence: TGTGCCAGCGCCCCCCCTTTTTCGACCCAGTACTTC. Translation: CASAPPFSTQYF.